This TCR beta chain was sequenced during a study of technical replicates of blood from a few donors. Germline CDR1 is SGDLS and CDR2 is YYNGEE. V was pared by 4 bases and J by 7 bases, with 18 bases between. There are 15 residues in the CDR3. Method: immunoSEQ multiplex PCR; TCRdb's copy keeps in-frame clones and lacks some. The sample lists 75,000 or so clones; around 95% were seen once. The clonotype was recovered from a human donor in good health. The chain uses TRBV9 and TRBJ1-5, with D possibly being TRBD1 (6 bases). Sequenced material: T cells isolated from PBMCs. The CDR3: CASSKSGAGEQPQHF. The CDR3 region has the DNA TGTGCCAGCAGCAAATCCGGGGCAGGGGAACAGCCCCAGCATTTT.